The 9 T cell receptor beta chains below come from one sample, sequenced in a study of beta chain features in type 1 diabetes. Broader study findings: A moderate, significant TCRB CDR3 shortening appeared in type 1 diabetes across four CD4+ subsets.

The sequenced template was cDNA made from the entire isolated RNA. The data were produced by immunoSEQ multiplex PCR, yet TCRdb's version contains in-frame clones alone and is incomplete. Altogether over 650,000 clones are present, 11% to 15% being singletons, with the ten largest covering 0.035% to 0.04%. For these receptors, no antigen is known. The sequencing sample was made of naive CD4+ T cells from blood. The receptor source for this set is a man aged 18 to 35 with type 1 diabetes.

The J gene is TRBJ2-1, the V gene TRBV14; 9 nucleotides match TRBD2. The CDR3 contains 16 residues. V lost 1 base to trimming and J lost 9 bases; unmatched junction nucleotides: 10. Germline lookup yields CDR1 SGHDN and CDR2 FVKESK. This chain's CDR3 is CASSQAAGGQYGEQFF. As DNA, the CDR3 is TGTGCCAGCAGCCAAGCGGCGGGGGGGCAGTACGGTGAGCAGTTCTTC. Full variable domain (remainder filled in from reference TRBV14 and TRBJ2-1): EAGVTQFPSHSVIEKGQTVTLRCDPISGHDNLYWYRRVMGKEIKFLLHFVKESKQDESGMPNNRFLAERTGGTYSTLKVQPAELEDSGVYFCASSQAAGGQYGEQFFGPGTRLTVL.

This clone was seen a handful of times. The rearrangement uses TRBV30 and TRBJ2-2, with D uncertain. Germline assignment: CDR1 GTSNPN and CDR2 SVGIG (reference sequence). The CDR3 spans 15 residues. In DNA form, the CDR3 reads TGTGCTTCCAGTACGGCTAGTTTAAGGGTCGGGGAGCTGTTTTTT. Translation: CASSTASLRVGELFF.

The chain is built from TRBV7-2 and TRBJ2-3, with 7 bases matching TRBD2. The germline V gene has CDR1 SGHTA and CDR2 FQGNSA. This CDR3 contains 17 residues. V gave up 1 base and J gave up 5 bases; unmatched junction bases: 12. This CDR3 reads CASSLVPTSAGVDTQYF. The DNA for the CDR3 is TGTGCCAGCAGCTTAGTTCCCACCTCCGCGGGGGTAGATACGCAGTATTTT.

This clone turned up a few times. J is TRBJ2-7 and V is TRBV5-4; 8 bases match TRBD1. CDR1 is SGHNT, CDR2 YYREEE, per germline (reference sequence). The CDR3 covers 14 residues. The V gene end was trimmed by 4 bases and the J gene end by 6 bases; junction bases not matched to a gene: 9. CDR3 protein: CASSRTGQGGEQYF. DNA for the CDR3: TGTGCCAGCAGCCGGACCGGACAGGGAGGCGAGCAGTACTTC.

With regard to this clone: A much larger clone sits a single nucleotide away, making a read error possible. Other nucleotide sequences from this sample produce the same CDR3. The chain links TRBV11-2 to TRBJ2-3, with D hard to call. Germline V lookup: CDR1 SGHAT, CDR2 FQNNGV. The V end was cut by 4 bases, the J end by 2 bases, with 4 bases between. This CDR3 contains 12 residues. CDR3 sequence (DNA): TGTGCCAGCAGCTCCTACACAGATACGCAGTATTTT. This sequence encodes CASSSYTDTQYF.

This clone appeared a few times. V and J are TRBV7-6 and TRBJ2-2; no reliable D call. CDR3 size: 13 residues. Germline assignment: CDR1 SGHVS and CDR2 FNYEAQ. Trimming pared 3 bases from V and 6 bases from J, leaving 8 bases between. As DNA, the CDR3 is TGTGCCAGCAGCTTCAGAGAACCCGGGGAGCTGTTTTTT. As protein: CASSFREPGELFF. The full variable domain, completed using reference TRBV7-6 and TRBJ2-2, is GAGVSQSPRYKVTKRGQDVALRCDPISGHVSLYWYRQALGQGPEFLTYFNYEAQQDKSGLPNDRFSAERPEGSISTLTIQRTEQRDSAMYRCASSFREPGELFFGEGSRLTVL.

V usage is TRBV5-1 and J usage is TRBJ2-3; D uncertain. The germline V gene has CDR1 SGHRS and CDR2 YFSETQ. The V end lost 1 base, the J end lost 5 bases, and 8 bases lay between the germline ends. CDR3 length: 13 amino acids. The CDR3 spells CASSLSPEDTQYF. Here the CDR3 DNA reads TGCGCCAGCAGCTTGAGCCCAGAAGATACGCAGTATTTT.

This clone was counted only a few times. V and J are TRBV7-2 and TRBJ2-1; the match to TRBD2 covers 15 bases. Germline-derived CDR1 and CDR2 are SGHTA and FQGNSA. V dropped 6 bases and J dropped 0; count of bases not matched to a gene: 6. The CDR3 covers 18 residues. CDR3 nucleotide sequence: TGTGCCAGCAGATCCGGGACTAGCGGGGGGCCCTCCTACAATGAGCAGTTCTTC. Translated, it gives CASRSGTSGGPSYNEQFF.

This chain uses TRBV2 with TRBJ1-6; 7 nucleotides line up with TRBD1. This CDR3 spans 12 amino acids. Per the germline V gene, CDR1 is SNHLY and CDR2 is FYNNEI. V shed 10 bases and J 13 bases; nucleotides not matched to a gene: 10. DNA for the CDR3: TGTGCCATACAGATGACAGGGTCGCCCCTCCACTTT. Its protein is CAIQMTGSPLHF.